This T cell receptor beta chain was found in a study of vaccination and CD4 T cells after COVID-19. The overall study: Post-vaccine sampling followed dose two by a median 72 days (range 14 to 241).

The sample's treatment: approximately 11-day PBMC culture with coronavirus spike peptide pools or control peptides (ViraFEST assay). On days 3 and 7, half the medium was swapped for fresh IL-2-containing medium. Scientists ran DNA taken from cultured CD4+ T cells through the Oncomine TCR Beta short-read assay for sequencing. Each CDR3 protein is one row after TCRdb ran MiXCR on the PCR reads. The profile shows over 9,500 distinct CDR3 sequences, roughly 72% of them singletons. This CDR3 comprises 16 residues. Deletions cut 3 bases from V and 5 bases from J, with 17 bases between. Germline V gene data show CDR1 as MDHEN and CDR2 as SYDVKM. Of note for this clonotype: Its specificity is not known.

The TCR comes from a human donor who had recovered from COVID-19. The V and J genes are TRBV28 and TRBJ2-1; D tentatively reads TRBD1 or TRBD2 (5 bases each). Sequencing was carried out using CD4+ T cells from blood, cultured in vitro. This CDR3 reads CASSLTTPGPNNEQFF. The CDR3 bases are TGTGCCAGCAGTTTGACCACTCCGGGGCCTAACAATGAGCAGTTCTTC.